Reported below is one T cell receptor (beta chain). Its antigen is as yet unknown. This specimen includes other DNA sequences encoding the same CDR3. Vbeta (60) and Jbeta (13) primers were used in the PCR. Here immunoSEQ multiplex PCR was the method, and the copy in TCRdb shows in-frame clones only, minus some. The sample contains fewer than 100,000 clones, 60% to 80% of which appear only once. This entry belongs to a study of cytomegalovirus exposure and HLA in healthy donors. V was shortened by 6 bases and J by 0 bases, with 6 bases between the two germline ends. This CDR3 comprises 13 residues. The germline gives CDR1 MNHEY, CDR2 SVGAGI. Donors were nominally healthy when sampled, though unrecorded immune exposures were likely. Study-wide points: One cluster of highly shared sequence variants probably arose as a sequencing artifact. Several of the most significant clusters appeared, in a later analysis, to be linked to common viral pathogens. According to a later analysis, most TCR beta chains associated with CMV appeared HLA-restricted.

The receptor was derived from a woman in her 40s in good health and CMV-seronegative. The sequenced sample consisted of PBMCs. The rearrangement links TRBV6-5 to TRBJ1-3; no clear D gene. CDR3 DNA: TGTGCCAGCAGACGAGTCTCTGGAAACACCATATATTTT. It codes for CASRRVSGNTIYF.